This TCR beta chain was sequenced in a study of T cells after yellow fever vaccination. V gave up 6 bases and J gave up 2 bases; unmatched junction bases: 19. The CDR3 is made up of 18 amino acids. Germline V gives CDR1 MNHEY, CDR2 SVGEGT. Whole-study findings and limits: Clones from primary vaccination mostly reappeared after the booster (roughly 97% CD4, roughly 87% CD8). Abundant clonotypes (contaminants from the bulk population) could be present in FACS-sorted repertoires.

TCR cDNA was made by 5'RACE template switching, adding a universal primer site and UMIs. Via MiXCR, TCRdb re-called the 5' RACE reads, giving one row per CDR3 protein. Among approximately 250,000 distinct CDR3 sequences listed, around 5.2% were seen once. The sample holds a few counts of this clonotype. Its target is unknown. The chain carries TRBV6-2 or TRBV6-3 and TRBJ2-7, with TRBD2 matching over 7 bases. The material sequenced was CD4+ T cells sorted from PBMCs, taken on the day of the yellow fever booster vaccination. This receptor was taken from a man aged 18 to 29 who received the YFV17D yellow fever vaccine. This chain's CDR3 is CASSRGRPLAGATYEQYF. The DNA of the CDR3 is TGTGCCAGCAGCCGCGGTCGACCGTTAGCGGGTGCCACCTACGAGCAGTACTTC.